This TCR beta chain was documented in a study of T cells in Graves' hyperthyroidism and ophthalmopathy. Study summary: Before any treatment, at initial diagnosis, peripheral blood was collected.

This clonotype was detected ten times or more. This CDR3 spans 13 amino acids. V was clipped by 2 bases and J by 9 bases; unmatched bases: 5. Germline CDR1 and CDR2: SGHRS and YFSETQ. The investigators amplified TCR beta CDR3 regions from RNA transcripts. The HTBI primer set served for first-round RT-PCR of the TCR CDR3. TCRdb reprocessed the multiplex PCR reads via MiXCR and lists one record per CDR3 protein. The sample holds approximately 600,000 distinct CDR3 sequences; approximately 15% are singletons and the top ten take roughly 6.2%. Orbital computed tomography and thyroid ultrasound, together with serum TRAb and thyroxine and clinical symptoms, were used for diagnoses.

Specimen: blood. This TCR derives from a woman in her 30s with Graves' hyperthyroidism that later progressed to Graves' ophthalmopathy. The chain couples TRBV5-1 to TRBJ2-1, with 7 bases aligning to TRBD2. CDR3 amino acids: CASSFAGDGEQFF. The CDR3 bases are TGCGCCAGCAGCTTTGCGGGGGACGGTGAGCAGTTCTTC.